This T cell receptor beta chain was recorded in a study of T cell responses to AZD1222 COVID-19 vaccine. The sample holds a few counts of this clone. No antigen is known for it. Study-level results: Possibly, clonal diversity was underestimated; donors were largely white British and included more females.

Profiling relied on immunoSEQ multiplex PCR, and the TCRdb table lists in-frame clones only, not all of them. The sample lists about 200,000 clones; around nine tenths were seen once. CDR3 length: 14 residues. The ends lost 4 bases at V and 2 bases at J; junction bases unmatched: 4. Germline V gene sequence: CDR1 LNHDA, CDR2 SQIVND (reference sequence). This TCR derives from an adult who received the MenACWY meningococcal vaccine as a control. Sample: peripheral blood, taken 28 days after the second dose of the MenACWY control vaccine. The chain couples TRBV19 to TRBJ2-5; 7 positions agree with TRBD1. In DNA form, the CDR3 reads TGTGCCAGTAGTACTACAGGGGCACAAGAGACCCAGTACTTC. Its translation is CASSTTGAQETQYF.